The present T cell receptor (beta chain) was sequenced within a study of T cells in Graves' hyperthyroidism and ophthalmopathy. Whole-study context: Peripheral blood was taken when the disease was first diagnosed, before any treatment began.

Regarding the study as a whole: In the blood, most expanded thyroid clonotypes above 0.001 appeared as well. The model identified upcoming ophthalmopathy a median approximately six months ahead of onset.

This CDR3 is 15 amino acids long. Germline CDR1 MNHEY, CDR2 SVGAGI. Germline trimming cut 5 bases from V and 8 bases from J; bases unmatched to any gene: 12. PBMCs were collected from an approximately 9.5 ml volume of fresh peripheral blood. This clonotype showed up many times. What it binds is unknown. Using RNA transcripts as the source, TCR beta CDR3 regions were amplified. The HTBI primer set drove a first-round RT-PCR of the TCR CDR3. MiXCR, run by TCRdb on the multiplex PCR reads, gives a single entry per CDR3 protein. The table records roughly 380,000 distinct CDR3 sequences, 15% to 20% of them present only once.

This sequence was found in a woman in her 40s with Graves' ophthalmopathy. The chain carries TRBV6-5 and TRBJ2-7; TRBD1 matches 10 bases. Source material: blood. CDR3 amino acids: CASSNRGTGDLQQYF. Written as DNA, the CDR3 is TGTGCCAGCAGTAACCGGGGGACAGGGGACCTACAGCAGTACTTC.